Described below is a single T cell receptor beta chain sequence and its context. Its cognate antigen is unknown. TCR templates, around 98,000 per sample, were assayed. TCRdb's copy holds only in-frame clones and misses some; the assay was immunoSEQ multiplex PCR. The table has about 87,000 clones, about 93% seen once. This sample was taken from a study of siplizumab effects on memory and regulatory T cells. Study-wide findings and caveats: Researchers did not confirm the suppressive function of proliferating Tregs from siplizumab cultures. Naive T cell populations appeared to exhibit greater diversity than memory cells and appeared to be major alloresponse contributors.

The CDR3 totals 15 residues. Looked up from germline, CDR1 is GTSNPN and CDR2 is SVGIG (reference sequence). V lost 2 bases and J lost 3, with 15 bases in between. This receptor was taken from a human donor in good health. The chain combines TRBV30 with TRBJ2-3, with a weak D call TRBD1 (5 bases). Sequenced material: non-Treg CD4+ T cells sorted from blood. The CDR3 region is CAWSLQGRTTDTQYF. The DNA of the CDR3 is TGTGCCTGGAGTCTCCAGGGCCGGACGACAGATACGCAGTATTTT.